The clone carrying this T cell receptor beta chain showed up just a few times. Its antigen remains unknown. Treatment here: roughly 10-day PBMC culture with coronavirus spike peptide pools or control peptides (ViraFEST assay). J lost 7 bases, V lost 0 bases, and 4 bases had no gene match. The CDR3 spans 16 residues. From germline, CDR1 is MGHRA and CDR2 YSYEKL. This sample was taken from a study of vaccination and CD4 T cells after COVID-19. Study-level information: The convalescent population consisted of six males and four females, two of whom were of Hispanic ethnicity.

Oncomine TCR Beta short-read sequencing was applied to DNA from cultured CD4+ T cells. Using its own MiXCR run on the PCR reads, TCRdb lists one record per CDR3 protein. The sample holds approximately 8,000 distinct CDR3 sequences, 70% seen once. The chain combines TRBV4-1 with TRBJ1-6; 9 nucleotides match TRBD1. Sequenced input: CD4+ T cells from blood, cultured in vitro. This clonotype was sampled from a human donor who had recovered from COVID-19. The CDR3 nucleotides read TGCGCCAGCAGCCAAGATTGGGGGACAGGGAATTCACCCCTCCACTTT. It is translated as CASSQDWGTGNSPLHF.